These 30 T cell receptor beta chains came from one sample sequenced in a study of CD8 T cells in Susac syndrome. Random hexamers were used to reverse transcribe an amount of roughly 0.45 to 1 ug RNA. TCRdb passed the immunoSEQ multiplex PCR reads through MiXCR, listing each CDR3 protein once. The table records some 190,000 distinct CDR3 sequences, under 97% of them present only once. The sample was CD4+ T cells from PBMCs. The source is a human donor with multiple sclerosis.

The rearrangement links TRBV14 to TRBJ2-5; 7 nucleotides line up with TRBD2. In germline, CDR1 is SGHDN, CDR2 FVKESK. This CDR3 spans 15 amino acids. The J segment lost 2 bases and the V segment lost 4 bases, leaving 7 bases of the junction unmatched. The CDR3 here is CASSPGTIQQETQYF. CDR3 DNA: TGTGCCAGCAGCCCCGGGACTATCCAACAAGAGACCCAGTACTTC. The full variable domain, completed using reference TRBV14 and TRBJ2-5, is EAGVTQFPSHSVIEKGQTVTLRCDPISGHDNLYWYRRVMGKEIKFLLHFVKESKQDESGMPNNRFLAERTGGTYSTLKVQPAELEDSGVYFCASSPGTIQQETQYFGPGTRLLVL.

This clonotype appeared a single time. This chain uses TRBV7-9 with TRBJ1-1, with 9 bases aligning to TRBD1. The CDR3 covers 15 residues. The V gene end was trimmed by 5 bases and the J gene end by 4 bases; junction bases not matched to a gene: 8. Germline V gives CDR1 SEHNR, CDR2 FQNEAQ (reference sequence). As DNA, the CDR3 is TGTGCCAGCAGCCCTCGGGACAGGGCGAGCACTGAAGCTTTCTTT. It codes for CASSPRDRASTEAFF. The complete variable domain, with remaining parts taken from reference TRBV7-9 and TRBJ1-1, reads DTGVSQNPRHKITKRGQNVTFRCDPISEHNRLYWYRQTLGQGPEFLTYFQNEAQLEKSRLLSDRFSAERPKGSFSTLEIQRTEQGDSAMYLCASSPRDRASTEAFFGQGTRLTVV.

The CDR3 protein is CSAGGGPETQYF. The CDR3 DNA sequence: TGCAGTGCTGGGGGCGGGCCAGAGACCCAGTACTTC. This chain links TRBV20-1 with TRBJ2-5, with a tentative D call TRBD1 (6 bases). V lost 5 bases to trimming and J lost 4 bases, with 11 bases between them. The CDR3 consists of 12 residues. Germline V gene data show CDR1 as DFQATT and CDR2 as SNEGSKA (reference sequence).

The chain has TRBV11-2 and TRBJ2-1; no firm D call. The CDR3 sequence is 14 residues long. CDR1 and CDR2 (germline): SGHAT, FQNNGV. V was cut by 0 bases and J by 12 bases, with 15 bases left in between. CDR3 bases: TGTGCCAGCAGCTTAGATGCCGGGCCAGAAGGGCAGTTCTTC. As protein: CASSLDAGPEGQFF.

The CDR3 bases are TGTGCCTGGAGTTCCTTGTGGGGCAGTCTTAATGAAAAACTGTTTTTT. Its translation is CAWSSLWGSLNEKLFF. The chain recombines TRBV30 with TRBJ1-4; D possibly corresponds to TRBD1 (5 bases). This CDR3 is built from 16 residues. V was trimmed by 2 bases and J by 4 bases, leaving 17 bases between them. The germline gives CDR1 GTSNPN, CDR2 SVGIG (reference sequence).

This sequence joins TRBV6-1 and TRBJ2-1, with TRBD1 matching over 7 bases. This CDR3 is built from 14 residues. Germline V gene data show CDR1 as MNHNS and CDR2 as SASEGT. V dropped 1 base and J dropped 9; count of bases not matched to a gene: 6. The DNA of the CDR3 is TGTGCCAGCAGTGAAGGACAGGGTTGGACTGAGCAGTTCTTC. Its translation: CASSEGQGWTEQFF.

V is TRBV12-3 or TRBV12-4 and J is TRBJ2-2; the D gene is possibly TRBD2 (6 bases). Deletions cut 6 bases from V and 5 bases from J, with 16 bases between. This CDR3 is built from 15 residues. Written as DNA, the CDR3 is TGTGCCAGCAGGGGAGCGACTAGTGGTACCGGGGAGCTGTTTTTT. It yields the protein CASRGATSGTGELFF.

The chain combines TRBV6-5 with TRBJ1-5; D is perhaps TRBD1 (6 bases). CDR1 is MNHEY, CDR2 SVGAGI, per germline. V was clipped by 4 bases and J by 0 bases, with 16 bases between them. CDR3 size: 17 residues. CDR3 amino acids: CASSSARDTYSNQPQHF. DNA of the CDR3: TGTGCCAGCAGTTCCGCCCGGGACACGTATAGCAATCAGCCCCAGCATTTT.

In DNA form, the CDR3 reads TGCAGCGCCGGGACGAGCGATGAGCAGTTCTTC. Its protein is CSAGTSDEQFF. This chain connects TRBV29-1 to TRBJ2-1; perhaps D is TRBD1 or TRBD2 (5 bases each). Trimming removed 7 bases at V and 8 bases at J, with 12 bases between. The CDR3 sequence is 11 residues long. CDR1 and CDR2 (germline): SQVTM, ANQGSEA.

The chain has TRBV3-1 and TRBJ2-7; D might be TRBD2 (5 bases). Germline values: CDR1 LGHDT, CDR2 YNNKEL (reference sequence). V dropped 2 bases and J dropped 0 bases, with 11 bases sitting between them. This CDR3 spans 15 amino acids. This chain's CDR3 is CASSQMSLASYEQYF. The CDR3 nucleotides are TGTGCCAGCAGCCAAATGAGCCTAGCCTCCTACGAGCAGTACTTC.

CDR3 nucleotide sequence: TGTGCCAGCAGCTCGACGGGGGGCCGGATTGACACTGAAGCTTTCTTT. This codes for CASSSTGGRIDTEAFF. The chain links TRBV7-9 to TRBJ1-1, with D perhaps TRBD1 (6 bases). The V gene's germline CDR1 is SEHNR and CDR2 FQNEAQ (reference sequence). V was clipped by 4 bases and J by 3 bases, with 18 bases between them. The CDR3 is 16 residues long.

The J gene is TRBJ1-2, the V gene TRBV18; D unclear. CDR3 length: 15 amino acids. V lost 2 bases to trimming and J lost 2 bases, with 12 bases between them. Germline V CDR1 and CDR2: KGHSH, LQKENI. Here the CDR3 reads CASSPALGENYGYTF. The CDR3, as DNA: TGTGCCAGCTCACCAGCACTCGGGGAAAACTATGGCTACACCTTC. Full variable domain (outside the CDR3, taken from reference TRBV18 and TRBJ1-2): NAGVMQNPRHLVRRRGQEARLRCSPMKGHSHVYWYRQLPEEGLKFMVYLQKENIIDESGMPKERFSAEFPKEGPSILRIQQVVRGDSAAYFCASSPALGENYGYTFGSGTRLTVV.

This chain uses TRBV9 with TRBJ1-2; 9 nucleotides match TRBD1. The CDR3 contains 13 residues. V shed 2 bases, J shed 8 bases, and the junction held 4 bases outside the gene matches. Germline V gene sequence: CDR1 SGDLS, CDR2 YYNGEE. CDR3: CASSVGTGRGYTF. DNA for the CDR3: TGTGCCAGCAGCGTGGGGACAGGGCGAGGCTACACCTTC.

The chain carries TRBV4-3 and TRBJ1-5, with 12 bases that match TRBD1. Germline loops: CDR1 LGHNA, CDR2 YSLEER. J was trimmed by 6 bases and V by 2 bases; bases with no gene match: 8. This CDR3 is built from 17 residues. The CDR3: CASSQSAGTGGSQPQHF. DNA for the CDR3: TGCGCCAGCAGCCAATCCGCCGGGACAGGGGGCTCTCAGCCCCAGCATTTT.

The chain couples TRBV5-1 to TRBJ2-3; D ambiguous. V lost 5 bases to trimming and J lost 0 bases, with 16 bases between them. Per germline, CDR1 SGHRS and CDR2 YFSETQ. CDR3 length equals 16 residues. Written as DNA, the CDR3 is TGCGCCAGCAGGGACGGGCGGCTCGCTAGCACAGATACGCAGTATTTT. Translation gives CASRDGRLASTDTQYF. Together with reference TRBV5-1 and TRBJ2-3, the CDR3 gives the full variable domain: KAGVTQTPRYLIKTRGQQVTLSCSPISGHRSVSWYQQTPGQGLQFLFEYFSETQRNKGNFPGRFSGRQFSNSRSEMNVSTLELGDSALYLCASRDGRLASTDTQYFGPGTRLTVL.

This chain's CDR3 is CASSLDGQIRGYEQYF. The CDR3 DNA sequence: TGTGCCAGCAGCTTAGACGGCCAGATCCGGGGATACGAGCAGTACTTC. The V and J genes are TRBV7-9 and TRBJ2-7; TRBD2 is a possible D gene (5 bases). Germline V gene data show CDR1 as SEHNR and CDR2 as FQNEAQ (reference sequence). The CDR3 length is 16 residues. V was cut by 1 base and J by 4 bases, with 17 bases left in between.

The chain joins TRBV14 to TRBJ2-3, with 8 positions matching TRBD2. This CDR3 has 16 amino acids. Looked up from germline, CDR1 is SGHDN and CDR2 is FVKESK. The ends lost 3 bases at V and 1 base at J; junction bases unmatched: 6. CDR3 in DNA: TGTGCCAGCAGCCAGAATAGCGGGGTTGGCACAGATACGCAGTATTTT. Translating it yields CASSQNSGVGTDTQYF. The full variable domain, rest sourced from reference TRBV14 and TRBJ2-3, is EAGVTQFPSHSVIEKGQTVTLRCDPISGHDNLYWYRRVMGKEIKFLLHFVKESKQDESGMPNNRFLAERTGGTYSTLKVQPAELEDSGVYFCASSQNSGVGTDTQYFGPGTRLTVL.

The CDR3: CASREIGSNYGYTF. The CDR3 DNA reads as TGTGCCAGCAGGGAGATTGGTTCCAACTATGGCTACACCTTC. The rearrangement uses TRBV2 and TRBJ1-2; no definite D call. The CDR3 has 14 amino acids. V lost 6 bases, J lost 2 bases, and 13 bases lay in between. Germline V gives CDR1 SNHLY, CDR2 FYNNEI. Together with reference TRBV2 and TRBJ1-2, the CDR3 gives the full variable domain: EPEVTQTPSHQVTQMGQEVILRCVPISNHLYFYWYRQILGQKVEFLVSFYNNEISEKSEIFDDQFSVERPDGSNFTLKIRSTKLEDSAMYFCASREIGSNYGYTFGSGTRLTVV.

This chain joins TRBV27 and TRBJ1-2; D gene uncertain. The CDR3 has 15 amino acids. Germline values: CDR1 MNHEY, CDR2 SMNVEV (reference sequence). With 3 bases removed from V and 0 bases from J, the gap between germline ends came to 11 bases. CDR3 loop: CASSLRAGTNYGYTF. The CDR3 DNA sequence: TGTGCCAGCAGTTTGAGGGCAGGCACTAACTATGGCTACACCTTC.

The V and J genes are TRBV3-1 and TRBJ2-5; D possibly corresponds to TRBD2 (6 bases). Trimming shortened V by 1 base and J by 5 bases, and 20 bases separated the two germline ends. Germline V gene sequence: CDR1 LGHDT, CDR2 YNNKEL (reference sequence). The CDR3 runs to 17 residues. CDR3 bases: TGTGCCAGCAGCCAAGGGTTTGTGGACTATATAACGGAGACCCAGTACTTC. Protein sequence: CASSQGFVDYITETQYF.

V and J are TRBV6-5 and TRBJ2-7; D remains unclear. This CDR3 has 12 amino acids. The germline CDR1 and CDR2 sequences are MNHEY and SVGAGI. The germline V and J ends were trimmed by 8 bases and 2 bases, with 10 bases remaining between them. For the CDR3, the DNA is TGTGCCAGCTCTAGAATGCCCTACGAGCAGTACTTC. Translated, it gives CASSRMPYEQYF.

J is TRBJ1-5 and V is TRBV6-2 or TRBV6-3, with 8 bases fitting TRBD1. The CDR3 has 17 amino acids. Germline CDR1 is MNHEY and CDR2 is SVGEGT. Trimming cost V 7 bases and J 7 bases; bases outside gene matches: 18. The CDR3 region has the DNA TGTGCCAGCACCACGGACAGGGTTATAGGAAAGGGACAGCCCCAGCATTTT. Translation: CASTTDRVIGKGQPQHF.

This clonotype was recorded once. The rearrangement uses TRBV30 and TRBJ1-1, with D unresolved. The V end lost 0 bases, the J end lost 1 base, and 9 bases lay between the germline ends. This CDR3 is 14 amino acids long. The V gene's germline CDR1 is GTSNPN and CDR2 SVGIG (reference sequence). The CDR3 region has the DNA TGTGCCTGGAGTGTAGGGTCGACGAACACTGAAGCTTTCTTT. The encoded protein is CAWSVGSTNTEAFF.

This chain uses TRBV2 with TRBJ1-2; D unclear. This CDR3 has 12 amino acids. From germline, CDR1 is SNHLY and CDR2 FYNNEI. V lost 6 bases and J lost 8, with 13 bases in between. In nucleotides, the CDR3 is TGTGCCAGCAGCGCCCTATTGGGAGGCTACACCTTC. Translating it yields CASSALLGGYTF.

The CDR3 DNA sequence: TGTGCCAGTAGTTCCCAGACAGGGCAGTACGAAAAACTGTTTTTT. It translates to CASSSQTGQYEKLFF. The rearrangement joins TRBV19 to TRBJ1-4, with 7 bases identical to TRBD1. The ends lost 5 bases at V and 8 bases at J; junction bases unmatched: 11. CDR3 length: 15 residues. Looked up from germline, CDR1 is LNHDA and CDR2 is SQIVND (reference sequence).

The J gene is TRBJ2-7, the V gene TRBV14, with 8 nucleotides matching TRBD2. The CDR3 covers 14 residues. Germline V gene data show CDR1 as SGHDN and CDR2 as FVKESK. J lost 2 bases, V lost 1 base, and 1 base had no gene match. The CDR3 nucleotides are TGTGCCAGCAGCCAAGGGCGGGGGGCCTACGAGCAGTACTTC. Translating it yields CASSQGRGAYEQYF.

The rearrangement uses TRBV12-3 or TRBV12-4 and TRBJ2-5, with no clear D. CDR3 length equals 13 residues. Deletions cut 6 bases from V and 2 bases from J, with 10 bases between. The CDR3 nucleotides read TGTGCCAGCAGCCCCAGGAAACAAGAGACCCAGTACTTC. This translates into CASSPRKQETQYF.

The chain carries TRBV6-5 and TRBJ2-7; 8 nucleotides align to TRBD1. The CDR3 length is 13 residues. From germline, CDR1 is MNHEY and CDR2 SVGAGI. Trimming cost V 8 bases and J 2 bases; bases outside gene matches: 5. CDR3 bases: TGTGCCAGCGTACGGACAGGGCCCTACGAGCAGTACTTC. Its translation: CASVRTGPYEQYF.

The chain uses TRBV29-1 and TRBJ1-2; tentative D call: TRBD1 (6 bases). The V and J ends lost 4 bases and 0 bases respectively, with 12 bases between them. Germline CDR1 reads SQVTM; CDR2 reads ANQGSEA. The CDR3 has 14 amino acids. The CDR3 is CSVATGIANYGYTF. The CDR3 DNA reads TGCAGCGTTGCTACAGGGATAGCTAACTATGGCTACACCTTC.

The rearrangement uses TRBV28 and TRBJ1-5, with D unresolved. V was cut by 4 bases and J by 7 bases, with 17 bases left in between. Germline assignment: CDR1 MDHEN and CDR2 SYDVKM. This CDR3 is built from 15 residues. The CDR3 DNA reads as TGTGCCAGCAGTTCTGTTTTCGGTCTCGGGCAGCCCCAGCATTTT. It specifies CASSSVFGLGQPQHF.